The clone carrying this T cell receptor (beta chain) has only a few counts. What it binds is unknown. The data were obtained in a study of identical twins. Study-wide points: Excess low generation probability was seen in twin-shared out-of-frame alpha sequences. Abundant cord blood beta clonotypes carried fewer insertions; memory repertoires showed none.

Unique molecular identifiers were present on cDNA, and template switching added a universal primer site. TCRdb passed the 5' RACE reads through MiXCR, listing each CDR3 protein once. The table shows 1.5 million to 2 million distinct CDR3 sequences, with less than 40% occurring only once. The CDR3 contains 14 residues. CDR1 SEHNR and CDR2 FQNEAQ come from the germline V gene (reference sequence). Trimming cost V 3 bases and J 8 bases, with 14 bases left between them. This receptor was identified in a newborn girl in good health. Sequenced: cord blood. The chain joins TRBV7-9 to TRBJ2-1; D remains unclear. The CDR3 DNA reads TGTGCCAGCAGCTTTTTCCAAGGAGAGGATGAGCAGTTCTTC. The encoded protein is CASSFFQGEDEQFF.